This T cell receptor (beta chain) appears in the sequencing data of a study of control samples from healthy donors and cancer patients. The data were produced by immunoSEQ multiplex PCR, yet TCRdb's version contains in-frame clones alone and is incomplete. The sample consists of approximately 170,000 clones, around 88% of them appearing once. This TCR was sampled from a woman between 25 and 40 years old in good health. Sequencing was done on a sample of blood.

CDR3 loop: CASSRDRGYQPQHF. The DNA of the CDR3 is TGTGCCAGCAGTAGGGACAGGGGCTATCAGCCCCAGCATTTT. The chain uses TRBV6-5 and TRBJ1-5, with TRBD1 matching 10 bases. The trim removed 5 bases at V and 5 bases at J, leaving 3 bases unmatched. The CDR3 loop spans 14 amino acids. In germline, CDR1 is MNHEY, CDR2 SVGAGI.